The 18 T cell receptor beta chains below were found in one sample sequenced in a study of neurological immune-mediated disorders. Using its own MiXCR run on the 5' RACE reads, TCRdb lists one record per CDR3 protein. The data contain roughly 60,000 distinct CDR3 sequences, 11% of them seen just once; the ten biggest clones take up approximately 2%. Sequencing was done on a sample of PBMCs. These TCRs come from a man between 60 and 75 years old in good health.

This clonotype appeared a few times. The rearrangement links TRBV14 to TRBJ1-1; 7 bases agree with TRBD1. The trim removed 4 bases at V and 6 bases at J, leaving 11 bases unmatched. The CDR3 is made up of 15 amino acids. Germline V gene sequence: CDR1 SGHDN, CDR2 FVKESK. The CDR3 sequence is CASSPQGQPAAEAFF. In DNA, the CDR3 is TGTGCCAGCAGCCCTCAGGGACAGCCAGCGGCTGAAGCTTTCTTT.

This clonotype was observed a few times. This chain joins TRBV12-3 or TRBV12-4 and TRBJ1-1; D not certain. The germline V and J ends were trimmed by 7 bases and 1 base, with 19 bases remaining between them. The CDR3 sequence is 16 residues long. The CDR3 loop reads CASTPTDGPGNTEAFF. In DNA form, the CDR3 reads TGTGCCAGCACCCCAACGGATGGCCCCGGGAACACTGAAGCTTTCTTT.

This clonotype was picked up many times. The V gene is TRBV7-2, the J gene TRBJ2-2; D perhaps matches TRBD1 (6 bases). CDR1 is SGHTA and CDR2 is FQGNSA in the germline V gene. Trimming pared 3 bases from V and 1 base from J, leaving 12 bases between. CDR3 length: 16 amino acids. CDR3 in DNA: TGTGCCAGCAGCTTGGGGTTAGGGGGGAACACCGGGGAGCTGTTTTTT. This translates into CASSLGLGGNTGELFF. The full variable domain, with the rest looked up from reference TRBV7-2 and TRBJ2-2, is GAGVSQSPSNKVTEKGKDVELRCDPISGHTALYWYRQSLGQGLEFLIYFQGNSAPDKSGLPSDRFSAERTGGSVSTLTIQRTQQEDSAVYLCASSLGLGGNTGELFFGEGSRLTVL.

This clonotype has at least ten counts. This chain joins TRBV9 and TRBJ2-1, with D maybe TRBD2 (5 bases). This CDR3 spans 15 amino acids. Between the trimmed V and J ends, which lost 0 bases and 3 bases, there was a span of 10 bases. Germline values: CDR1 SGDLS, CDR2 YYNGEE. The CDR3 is CASSVEPEGYNEQFF. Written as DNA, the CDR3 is TGTGCCAGCAGCGTAGAACCCGAGGGCTACAATGAGCAGTTCTTC.

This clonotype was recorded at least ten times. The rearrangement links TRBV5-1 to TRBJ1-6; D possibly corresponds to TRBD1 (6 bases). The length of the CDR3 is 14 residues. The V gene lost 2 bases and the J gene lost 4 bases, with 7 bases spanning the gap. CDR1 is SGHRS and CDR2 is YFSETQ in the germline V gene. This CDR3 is CASSFGQYNSPLHF. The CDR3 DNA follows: TGCGCCAGCAGCTTCGGACAGTATAATTCACCCCTCCACTTT.

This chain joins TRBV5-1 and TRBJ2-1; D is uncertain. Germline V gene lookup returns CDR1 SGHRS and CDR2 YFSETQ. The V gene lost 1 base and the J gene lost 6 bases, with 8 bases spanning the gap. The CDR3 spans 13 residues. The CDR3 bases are TGCGCCAGCAGCTTGCCGGGCGGCAATGAGCAGTTCTTC. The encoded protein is CASSLPGGNEQFF.

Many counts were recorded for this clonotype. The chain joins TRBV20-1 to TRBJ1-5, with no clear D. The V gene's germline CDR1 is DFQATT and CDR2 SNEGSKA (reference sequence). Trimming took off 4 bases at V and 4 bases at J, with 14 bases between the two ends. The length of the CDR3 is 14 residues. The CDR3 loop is CSATGSNQNQPQHF. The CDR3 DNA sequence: TGCAGTGCTACTGGGAGCAATCAGAATCAGCCCCAGCATTTT.

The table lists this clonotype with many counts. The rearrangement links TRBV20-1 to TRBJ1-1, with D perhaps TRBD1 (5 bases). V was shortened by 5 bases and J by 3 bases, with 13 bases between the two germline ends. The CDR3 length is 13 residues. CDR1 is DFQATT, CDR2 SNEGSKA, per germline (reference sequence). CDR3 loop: CSASSRADTEAFF. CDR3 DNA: TGCAGTGCTTCGTCCAGGGCGGACACTGAAGCTTTCTTT.

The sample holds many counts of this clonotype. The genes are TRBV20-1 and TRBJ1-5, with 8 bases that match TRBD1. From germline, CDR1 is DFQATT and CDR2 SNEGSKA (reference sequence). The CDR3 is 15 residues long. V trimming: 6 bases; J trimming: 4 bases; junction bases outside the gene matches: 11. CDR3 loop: CSAPPGQGLNQPQHF. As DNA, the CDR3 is TGCAGTGCCCCCCCCGGACAGGGACTTAATCAGCCCCAGCATTTT.

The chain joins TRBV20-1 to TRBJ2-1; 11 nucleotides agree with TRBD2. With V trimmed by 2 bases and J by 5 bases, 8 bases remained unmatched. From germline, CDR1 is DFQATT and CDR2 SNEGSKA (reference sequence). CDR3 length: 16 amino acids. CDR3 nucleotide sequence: TGCAGTGCTAGACCCTTAGCGGGGGGGCTGGACAATGAGCAGTTCTTC. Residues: CSARPLAGGLDNEQFF.

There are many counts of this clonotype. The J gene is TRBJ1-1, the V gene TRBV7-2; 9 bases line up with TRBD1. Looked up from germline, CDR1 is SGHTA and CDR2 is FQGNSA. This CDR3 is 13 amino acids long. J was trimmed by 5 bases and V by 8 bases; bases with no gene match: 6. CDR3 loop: CASGRQGVTEAFF. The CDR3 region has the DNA TGTGCCAGCGGCCGACAGGGGGTGACTGAAGCTTTCTTT.

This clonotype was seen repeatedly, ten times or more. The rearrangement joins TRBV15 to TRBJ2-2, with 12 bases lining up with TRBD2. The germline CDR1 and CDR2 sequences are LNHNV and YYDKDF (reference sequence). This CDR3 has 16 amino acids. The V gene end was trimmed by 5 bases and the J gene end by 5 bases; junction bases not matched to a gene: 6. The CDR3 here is CATSARLAGVTGELFF. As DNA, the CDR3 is TGTGCCACCAGCGCTAGACTAGCGGGGGTGACCGGGGAGCTGTTTTTT.

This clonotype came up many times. The CDR3 sequence is CASSLPHYSNQPQHF. CDR3 nucleotide sequence: TGTGCCAGCAGTTTACCCCATTATAGCAATCAGCCCCAGCATTTT. The rearrangement joins TRBV28 to TRBJ1-5; D is unclear. V gave up 2 bases and J gave up 0 bases, with 8 bases separating them. CDR1 is MDHEN and CDR2 is SYDVKM in the germline V gene. The CDR3 contains 15 residues.

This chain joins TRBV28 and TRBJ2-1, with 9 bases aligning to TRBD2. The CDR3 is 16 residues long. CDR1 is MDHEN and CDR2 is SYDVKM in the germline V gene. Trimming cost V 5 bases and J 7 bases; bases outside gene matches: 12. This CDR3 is CASSPIAGESWNEQFF. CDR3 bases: TGTGCCAGCAGTCCCATAGCGGGAGAGAGTTGGAATGAGCAGTTCTTC.

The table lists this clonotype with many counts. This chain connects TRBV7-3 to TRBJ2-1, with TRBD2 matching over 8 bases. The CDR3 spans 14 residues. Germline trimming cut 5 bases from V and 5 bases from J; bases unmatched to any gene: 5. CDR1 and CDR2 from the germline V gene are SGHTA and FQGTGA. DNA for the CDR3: TGTGCCAGCAGCCAGGGACTAGTCCACAATGAGCAGTTCTTC. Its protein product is CASSQGLVHNEQFF.

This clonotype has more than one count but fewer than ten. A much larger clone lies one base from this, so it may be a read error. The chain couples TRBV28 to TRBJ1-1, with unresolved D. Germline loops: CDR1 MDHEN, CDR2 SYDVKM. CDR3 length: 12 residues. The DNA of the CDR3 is TGTGCCAACAGTTTCCTAAACACTGAAGCTTTCTTT. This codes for CANSFLNTEAFF.

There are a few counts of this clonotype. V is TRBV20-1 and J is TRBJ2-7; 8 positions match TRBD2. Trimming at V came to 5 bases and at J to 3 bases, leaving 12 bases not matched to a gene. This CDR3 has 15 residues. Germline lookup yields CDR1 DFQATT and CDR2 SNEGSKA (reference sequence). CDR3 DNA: TGCAGTGCTCCGACTAGCGATAGGGCTCGCTACGAGCAGTACTTC. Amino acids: CSAPTSDRARYEQYF.

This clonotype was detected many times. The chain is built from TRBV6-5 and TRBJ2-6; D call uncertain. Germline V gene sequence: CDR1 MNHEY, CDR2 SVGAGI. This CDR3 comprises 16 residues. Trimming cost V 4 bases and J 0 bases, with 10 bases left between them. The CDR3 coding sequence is TGTGCCAGCAGTTCCCCGCTCAGCTCTGGGGCCAACGTCCTGACTTTC. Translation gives CASSSPLSSGANVLTF.